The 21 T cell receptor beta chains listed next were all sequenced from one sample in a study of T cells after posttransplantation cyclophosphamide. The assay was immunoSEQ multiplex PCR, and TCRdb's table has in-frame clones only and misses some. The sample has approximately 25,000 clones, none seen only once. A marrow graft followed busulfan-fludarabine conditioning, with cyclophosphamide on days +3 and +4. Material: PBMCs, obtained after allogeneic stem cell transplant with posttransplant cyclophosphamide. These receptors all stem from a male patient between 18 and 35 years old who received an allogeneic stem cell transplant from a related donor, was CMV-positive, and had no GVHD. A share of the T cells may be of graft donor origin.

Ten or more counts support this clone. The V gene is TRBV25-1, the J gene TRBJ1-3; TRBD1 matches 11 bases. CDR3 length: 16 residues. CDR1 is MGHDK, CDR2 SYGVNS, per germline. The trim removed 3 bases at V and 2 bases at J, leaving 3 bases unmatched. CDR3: CASSDRDRGTGNTIYF. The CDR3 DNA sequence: TGTGCCAGCAGTGACCGGGACAGGGGGACTGGAAACACCATATATTTT.

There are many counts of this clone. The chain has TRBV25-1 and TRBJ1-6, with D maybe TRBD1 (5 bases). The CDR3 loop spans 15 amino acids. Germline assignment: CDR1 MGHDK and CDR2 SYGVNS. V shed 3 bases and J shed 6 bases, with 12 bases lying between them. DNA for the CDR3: TGTGCCAGCAGTGACCCAGGGTGGGGTAATTCACCCCTCCACTTT. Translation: CASSDPGWGNSPLHF. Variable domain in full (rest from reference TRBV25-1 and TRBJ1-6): EADIYQTPRYLVIGTGKKITLECSQTMGHDKMYWYQQDPGMELHLIHYSYGVNSTEKGDLSSESTVSRIRTEHFPLTLESARPSHTSQYLCASSDPGWGNSPLHFGNGTRLTVT.

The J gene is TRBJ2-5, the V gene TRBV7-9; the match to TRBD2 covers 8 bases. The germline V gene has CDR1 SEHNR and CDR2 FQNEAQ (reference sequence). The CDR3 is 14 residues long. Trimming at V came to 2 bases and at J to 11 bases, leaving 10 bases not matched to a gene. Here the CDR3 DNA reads TGTGCCAGCAGCTTAAGCGGGAGCGGGAGCGAACAGTACTTC. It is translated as CASSLSGSGSEQYF.

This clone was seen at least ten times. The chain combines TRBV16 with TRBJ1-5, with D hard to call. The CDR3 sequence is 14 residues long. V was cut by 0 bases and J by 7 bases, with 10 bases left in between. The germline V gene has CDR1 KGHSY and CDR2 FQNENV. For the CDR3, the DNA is TGTGCCAGCAGCCAATCGAACTCCGGGCAGCCCCAGCATTTT. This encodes CASSQSNSGQPQHF.

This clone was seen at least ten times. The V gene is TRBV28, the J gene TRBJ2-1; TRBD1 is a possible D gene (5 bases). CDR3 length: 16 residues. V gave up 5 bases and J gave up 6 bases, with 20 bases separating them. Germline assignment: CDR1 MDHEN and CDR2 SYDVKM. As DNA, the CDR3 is TGTGCCAGCAGTGTGTCCCAGGGAAGTATGATCAATGAGCAGTTCTTC. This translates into CASSVSQGSMINEQFF.

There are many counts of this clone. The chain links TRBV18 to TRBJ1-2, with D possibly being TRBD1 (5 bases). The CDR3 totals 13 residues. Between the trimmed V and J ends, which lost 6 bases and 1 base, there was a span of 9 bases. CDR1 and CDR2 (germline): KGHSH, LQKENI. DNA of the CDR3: TGTGCCAGCTCGATCGGGGGTAACTATGGCTACACCTTC. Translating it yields CASSIGGNYGYTF.

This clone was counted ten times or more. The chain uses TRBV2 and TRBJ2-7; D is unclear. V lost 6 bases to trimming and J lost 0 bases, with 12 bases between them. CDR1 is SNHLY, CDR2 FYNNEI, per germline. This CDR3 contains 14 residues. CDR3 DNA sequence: TGTGCCAGCAGCCGCCGTCTCAGCTCCTACGAGCAGTACTTC. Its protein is CASSRRLSSYEQYF.

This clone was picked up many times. This chain's CDR3 is CASSHTTGVSSYEQYF. CDR3 DNA sequence: TGTGCCAGCAGTCATACAACAGGGGTTAGCTCCTACGAGCAGTACTTC. The chain uses TRBV28 and TRBJ2-7, with TRBD1 matching over 7 bases. The germline CDR1 and CDR2 sequences are MDHEN and SYDVKM. CDR3 length equals 16 residues. V gave up 5 bases and J gave up 0 bases; unmatched junction bases: 10.

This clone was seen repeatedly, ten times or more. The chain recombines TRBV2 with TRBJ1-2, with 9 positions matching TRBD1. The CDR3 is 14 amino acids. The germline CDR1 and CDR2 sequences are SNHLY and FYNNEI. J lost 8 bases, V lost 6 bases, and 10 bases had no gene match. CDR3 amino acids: CASSESQGARGYTF. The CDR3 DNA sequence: TGTGCCAGCAGCGAATCACAGGGGGCGCGCGGCTACACCTTC.

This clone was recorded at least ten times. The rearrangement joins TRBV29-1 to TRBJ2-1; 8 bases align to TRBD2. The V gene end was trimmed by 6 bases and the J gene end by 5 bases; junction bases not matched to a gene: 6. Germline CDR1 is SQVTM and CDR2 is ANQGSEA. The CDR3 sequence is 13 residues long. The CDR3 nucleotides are TGCAGCGTGAGCGGGGGACACCACAATGAGCAGTTCTTC. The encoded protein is CSVSGGHHNEQFF.

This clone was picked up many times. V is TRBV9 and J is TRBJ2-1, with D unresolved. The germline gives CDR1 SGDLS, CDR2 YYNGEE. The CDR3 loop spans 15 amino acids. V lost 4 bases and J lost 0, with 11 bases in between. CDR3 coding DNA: TGTGCCAGCAGCCCGAGACTCCACTCCTACAATGAGCAGTTCTTC. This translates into CASSPRLHSYNEQFF.

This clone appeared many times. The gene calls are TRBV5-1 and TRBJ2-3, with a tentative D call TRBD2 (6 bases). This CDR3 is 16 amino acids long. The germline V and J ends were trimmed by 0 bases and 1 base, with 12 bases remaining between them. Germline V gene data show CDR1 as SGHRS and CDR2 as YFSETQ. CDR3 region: CASSLGGDPRTDTQYF. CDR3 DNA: TGCGCCAGCAGCTTGGGCGGGGACCCCCGCACAGATACGCAGTATTTT.

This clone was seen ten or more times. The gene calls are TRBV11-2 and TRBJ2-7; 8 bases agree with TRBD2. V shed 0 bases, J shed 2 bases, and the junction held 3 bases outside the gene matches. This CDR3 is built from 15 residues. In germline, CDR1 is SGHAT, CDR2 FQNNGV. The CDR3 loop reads CASSLDRRGAYEQYF. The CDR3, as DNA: TGTGCCAGCAGCTTAGACCGGCGGGGGGCCTACGAGCAGTACTTC.

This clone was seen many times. The CDR3 here is CASSPRTAYNSPLHF. The CDR3 DNA reads as TGTGCCAGCTCACCCAGGACAGCCTATAATTCACCCCTCCACTTT. This chain joins TRBV18 and TRBJ1-6; a possible D gene is TRBD1 (6 bases). V was clipped by 3 bases and J by 2 bases, with 8 bases between them. Germline V lookup: CDR1 KGHSH, CDR2 LQKENI. This CDR3 spans 15 amino acids.

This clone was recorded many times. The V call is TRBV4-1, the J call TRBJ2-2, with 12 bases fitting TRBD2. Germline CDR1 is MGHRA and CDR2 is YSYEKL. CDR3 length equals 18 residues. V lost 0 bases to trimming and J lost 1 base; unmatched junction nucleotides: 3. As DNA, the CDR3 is TGCGCCAGCAGCCAAGATGCTAGCGGGGGGGTGAACACCGGGGAGCTGTTTTTT. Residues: CASSQDASGGVNTGELFF.

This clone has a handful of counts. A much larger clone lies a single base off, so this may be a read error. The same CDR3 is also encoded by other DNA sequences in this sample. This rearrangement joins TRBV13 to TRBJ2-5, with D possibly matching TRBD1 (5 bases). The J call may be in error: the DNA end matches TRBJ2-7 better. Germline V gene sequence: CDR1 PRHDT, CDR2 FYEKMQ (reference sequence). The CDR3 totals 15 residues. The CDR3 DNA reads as TGTGCCAGCAGTTACGAACAGGAAGGGGTGTACGAGCAGTACTTC. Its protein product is CASSYEQEGVYEQYF.

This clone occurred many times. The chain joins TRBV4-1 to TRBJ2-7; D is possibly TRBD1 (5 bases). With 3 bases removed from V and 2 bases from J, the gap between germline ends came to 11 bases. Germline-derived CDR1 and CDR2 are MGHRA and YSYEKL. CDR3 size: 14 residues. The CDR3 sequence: CASSQTDSAYEQYF. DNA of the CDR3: TGCGCCAGCAGCCAGACAGACAGCGCCTACGAGCAGTACTTC.

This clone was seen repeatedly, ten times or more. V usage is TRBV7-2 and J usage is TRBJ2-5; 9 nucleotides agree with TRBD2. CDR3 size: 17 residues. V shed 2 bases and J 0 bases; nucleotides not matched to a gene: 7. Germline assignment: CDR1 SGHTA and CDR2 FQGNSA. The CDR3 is CASSLFGAGGYQETQYF. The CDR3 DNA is TGTGCCAGCAGCTTATTTGGCGCGGGGGGGTACCAAGAGACCCAGTACTTC.

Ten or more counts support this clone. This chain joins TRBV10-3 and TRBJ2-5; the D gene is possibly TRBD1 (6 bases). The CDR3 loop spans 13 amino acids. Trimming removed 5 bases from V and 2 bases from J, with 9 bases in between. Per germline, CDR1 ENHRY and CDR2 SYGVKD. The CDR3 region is CAISPGQQETQYF. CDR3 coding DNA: TGTGCCATCAGTCCCGGACAGCAAGAGACCCAGTACTTC.

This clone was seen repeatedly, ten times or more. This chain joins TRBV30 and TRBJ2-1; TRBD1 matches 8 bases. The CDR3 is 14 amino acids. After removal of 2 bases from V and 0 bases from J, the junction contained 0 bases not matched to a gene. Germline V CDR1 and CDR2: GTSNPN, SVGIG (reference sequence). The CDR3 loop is CAWSTGGSYNEQFF. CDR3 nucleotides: TGTGCCTGGAGTACAGGGGGCTCCTACAATGAGCAGTTCTTC. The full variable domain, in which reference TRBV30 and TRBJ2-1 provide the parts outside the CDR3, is SQTIHQWPATLVQPVGSPLSLECTVEGTSNPNLYWYRQAAGRGLQLLFYSVGIGQISSEVPQNLSASRPQDRQFILSSKKLLLSDSGFYLCAWSTGGSYNEQFFGPGTRLTVL.

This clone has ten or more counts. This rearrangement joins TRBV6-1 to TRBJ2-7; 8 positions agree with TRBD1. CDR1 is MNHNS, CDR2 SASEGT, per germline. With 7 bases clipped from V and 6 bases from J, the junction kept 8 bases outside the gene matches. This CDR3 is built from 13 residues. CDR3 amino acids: CASTLTGVGEQYF. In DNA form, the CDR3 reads TGTGCCAGCACTTTGACAGGGGTGGGCGAGCAGTACTTC.